Included here is one TCR beta chain sequence, with context. This clonotype was seen ten or more times. This receptor's antigen is unknown. One base away there is no much larger clone; base qualities are not given. To prepare the library, 5' RACE was applied. The data were produced on an Illumina HiSeq 2500. The second PCR ran for roughly 7 to 12 cycles and used a J-beta primer mix along with a sample-barcoded 5' primer. Each TCR beta cDNA molecule received a unique molecular identifier from a template-switch 5' adaptor carrying 12 random nucleotides. Each sample yielded at least 3 million CDR3-containing paired-end reads. First-strand cDNA was synthesized from all RNA with the Mint cDNA synthesis kit, primed by a TRBC-specific oligonucleotide. After uracil-DNA glycosylase treatment, a first 18-cycle PCR used universal primers M1SS and BC2_uni_R on all cDNA. Processing in the source paper ran as follows. For normalization, 1 million high-quality reads were randomly selected from each sample, with every read carrying a distinct molecular identifier. Instead of being binned into consensus sequences, reads with shared molecular identifiers were discarded. MiTCR, set to a Q25 quality threshold and the strictest error-elimination algorithm, was used for CDR3 identification, clonotype clustering and error correction. A nonparametric unseen species model with Euler transformation was used to estimate lower-bound total TCR beta diversity. The public reads were run again by TCRdb, first through fastp at Q25 and then through MiXCR, and only productive beta chains were kept. Merged by CDR3 protein, the rows form single entries marked with the most common genes and DNA. The V and J calls and clone size come from TCRdb's table, not from the authors' own analysis. Present in this sample are approximately 810,000 distinct CDR3 sequences, 35% to 40% of which were seen just once. Jointly, the top ten make up roughly 13% of the sample.

The donors were roughly 40 Caucasian individuals from Russia, aged roughly 6 to 90 years, who were systemically healthy. Each donor gave 8 to 10 milliliters of peripheral blood, collected into EDTA-treated Vacutainer tubes. Ficoll-Paque density-gradient centrifugation was used to isolate PBMCs, with at least 6.5 million per sample. Trizol reagent was used to extract total RNA from the PBMCs, yielding at least 6 micrograms per sample. Naive CD45RAhigh/CD27high T cell percentages were measured by flow cytometry on a PBMC aliquot from every donor. The data were obtained in a study of blood T cells in healthy people across ages (dated by TCRdb to between 2014 and 2017). A note on the overall study: In model experiments, template switching captured about one uniquely barcoded TCR beta cDNA molecule for every two T cells. The study measured age-related changes in TCR beta repertoire diversity using deep sequencing normalized with unique cDNA molecular identifiers. The donors were split into four age groups: young (average around 15 years), middle-aged (about 40), aged (more than 55) and long-lived (under 90). To avoid experimental bias, donors of different ages were distributed randomly across sequencing lanes. Two additional independent replicas of 1 million unique cDNA reads from the same blood draw were analyzed for two donors (one aged 18 to 29 and one aged 80 or older). Overall study results and their limits: Since profiling was done on bulk unsorted PBMCs, naive and antigen-experienced compartments could not be conclusively compared. The percentage of naive T cells measured by flow cytometry correlated strongly with observed TCR beta diversity. The CMV infection status of donors was not known, potentially confounding age-related changes in expanded clonotypes. Estimates of total diversity based on one million sequenced T cells were considered lower bounds and underestimates. Observed TCR beta diversity per million T cells fell roughly linearly with age, and a significant reduction was already apparent by age roughly 40. The long-lived group showed more naive CD4+ T cells, fewer expanded clones and increased TCR diversity than the aged group, suggesting age selection.

The germline V gene encodes CDR1 DFQATT and CDR2 SNEGSKA (reference sequence). The junction shows trimming of 6 bases on V and 6 bases on J, and the gene matches do not reach 7 bases of it. The CDR3 spans 13 residues, from the cysteine through the phenylalanine. The read is trimmed to its CDR3 DNA, 39 bases read in frame from base 1. The receptor chain draws on TRBV20-1 and TRBJ1-5, and 8 junction bases match TRBD1. The TCR sequence derives from a man between 18 and 35 years old in good health. Sequences were obtained from blood. This receptor has the CDR3 CSALGQGAQPQHF. The DNA is as follows: TGCAGTGCCCTCGGACAGGGAGCTCAGCCCCAGCATTTT.